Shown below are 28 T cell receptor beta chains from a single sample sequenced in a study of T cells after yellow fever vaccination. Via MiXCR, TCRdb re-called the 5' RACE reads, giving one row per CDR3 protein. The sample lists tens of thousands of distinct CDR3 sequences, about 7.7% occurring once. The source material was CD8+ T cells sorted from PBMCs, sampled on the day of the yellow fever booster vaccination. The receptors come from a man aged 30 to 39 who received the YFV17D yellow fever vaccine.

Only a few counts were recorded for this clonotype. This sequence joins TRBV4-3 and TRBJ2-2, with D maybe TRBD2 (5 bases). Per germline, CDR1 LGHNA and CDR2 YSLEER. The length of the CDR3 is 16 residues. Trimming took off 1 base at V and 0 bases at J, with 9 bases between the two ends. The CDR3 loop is CASSQGPAANTGELFF. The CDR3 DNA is TGCGCCAGCAGCCAAGGTCCAGCGGCGAACACCGGGGAGCTGTTTTTT.

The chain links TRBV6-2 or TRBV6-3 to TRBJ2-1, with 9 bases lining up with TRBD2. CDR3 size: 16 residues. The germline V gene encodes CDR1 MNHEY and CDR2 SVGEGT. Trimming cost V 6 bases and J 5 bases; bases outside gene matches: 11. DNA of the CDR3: TGTGCCAGCAGATACCTCGGGGCTAGCGGGAACAATGAGCAGTTCTTC. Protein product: CASRYLGASGNNEQFF.

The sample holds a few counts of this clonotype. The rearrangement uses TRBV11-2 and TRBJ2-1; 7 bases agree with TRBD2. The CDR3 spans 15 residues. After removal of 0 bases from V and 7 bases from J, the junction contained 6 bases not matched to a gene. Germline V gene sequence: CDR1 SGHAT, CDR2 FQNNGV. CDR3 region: CASSLDWRETNEQFF. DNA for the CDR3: TGTGCCAGCAGCTTAGATTGGCGGGAGACTAATGAGCAGTTCTTC. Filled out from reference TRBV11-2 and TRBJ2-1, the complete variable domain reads EAGVAQSPRYKIIEKRQSVAFWCNPISGHATLYWYQQILGQGPKLLIQFQNNGVVDDSQLPKDRFSAERLKGVDSTLKIQPAKLEDSAVYLCASSLDWRETNEQFFGPGTRLTVL.

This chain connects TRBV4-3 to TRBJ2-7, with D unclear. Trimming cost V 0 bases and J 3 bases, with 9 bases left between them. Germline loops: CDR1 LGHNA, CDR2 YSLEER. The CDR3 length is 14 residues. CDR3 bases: TGCGCCAGCAGCCAAGAAGTAGGCGACTACGAGCAGTACTTC. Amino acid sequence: CASSQEVGDYEQYF.

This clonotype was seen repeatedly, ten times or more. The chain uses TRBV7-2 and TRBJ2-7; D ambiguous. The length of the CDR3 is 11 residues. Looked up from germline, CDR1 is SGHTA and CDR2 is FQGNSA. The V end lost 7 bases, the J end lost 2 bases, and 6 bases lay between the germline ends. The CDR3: CASTAAYEQYF. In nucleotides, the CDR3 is TGTGCCAGCACAGCAGCCTACGAGCAGTACTTC.

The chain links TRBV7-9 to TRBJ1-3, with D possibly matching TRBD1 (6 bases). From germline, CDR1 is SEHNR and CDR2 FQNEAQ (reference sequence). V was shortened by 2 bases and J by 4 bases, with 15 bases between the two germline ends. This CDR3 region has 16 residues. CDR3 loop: CASSLPRDRSGNTIYF. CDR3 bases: TGTGCCAGCAGCTTACCACGAGACAGGTCCGGAAACACCATATATTTT.

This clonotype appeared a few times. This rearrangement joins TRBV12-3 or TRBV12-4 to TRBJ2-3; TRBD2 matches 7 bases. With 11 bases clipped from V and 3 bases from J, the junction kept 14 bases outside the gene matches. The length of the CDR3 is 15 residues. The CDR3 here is CASSGREKGTDTQYF. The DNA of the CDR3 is TGTGCCTCCTCCGGGCGGGAGAAGGGAACAGATACGCAGTATTTT.

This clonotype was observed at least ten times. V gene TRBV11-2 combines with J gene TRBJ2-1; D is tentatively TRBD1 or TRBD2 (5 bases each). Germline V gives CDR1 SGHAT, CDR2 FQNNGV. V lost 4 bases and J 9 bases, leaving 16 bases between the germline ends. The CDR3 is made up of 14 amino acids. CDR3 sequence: CASSYRDHLGEQFF. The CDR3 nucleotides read TGTGCCAGCAGCTACCGGGACCATCTTGGTGAGCAGTTCTTC.

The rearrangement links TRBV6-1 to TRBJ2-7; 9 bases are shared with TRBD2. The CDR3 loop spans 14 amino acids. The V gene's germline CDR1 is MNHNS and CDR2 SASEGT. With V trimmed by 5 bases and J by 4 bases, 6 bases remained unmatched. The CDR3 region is CASSKTSGSYEQYF. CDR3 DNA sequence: TGTGCCAGCAGTAAGACTAGCGGATCGTACGAGCAGTACTTC.

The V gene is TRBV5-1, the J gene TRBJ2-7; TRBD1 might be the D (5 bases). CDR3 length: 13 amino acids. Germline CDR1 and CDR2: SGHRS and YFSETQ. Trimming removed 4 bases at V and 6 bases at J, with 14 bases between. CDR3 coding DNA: TGCGCCAGCAGCCGAAATCCAGGGTCCGAGCAGTACTTC. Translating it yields CASSRNPGSEQYF.

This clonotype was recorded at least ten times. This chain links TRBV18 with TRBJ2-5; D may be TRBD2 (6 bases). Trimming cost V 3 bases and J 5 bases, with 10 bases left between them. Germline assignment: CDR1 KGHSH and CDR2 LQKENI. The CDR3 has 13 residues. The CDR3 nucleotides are TGTGCCAGCTCACCGCCGGGAGTTGAGACCCAGTACTTC. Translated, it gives CASSPPGVETQYF.

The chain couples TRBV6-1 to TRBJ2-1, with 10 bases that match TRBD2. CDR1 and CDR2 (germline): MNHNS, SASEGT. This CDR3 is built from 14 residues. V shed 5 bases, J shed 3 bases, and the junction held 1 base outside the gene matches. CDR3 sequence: CASSRTSGYNEQFF. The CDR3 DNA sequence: TGTGCCAGCAGTCGGACTAGCGGCTACAATGAGCAGTTCTTC.

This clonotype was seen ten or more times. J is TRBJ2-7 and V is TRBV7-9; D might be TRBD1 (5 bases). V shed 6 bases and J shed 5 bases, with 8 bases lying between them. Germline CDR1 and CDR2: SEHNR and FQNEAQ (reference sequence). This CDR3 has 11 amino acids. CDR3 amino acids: CASSEGDEQYF. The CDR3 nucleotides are TGTGCCAGCAGTGAAGGGGACGAGCAGTACTTC.

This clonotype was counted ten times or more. The CDR3 region is CATSRDLGLAETQYF. The CDR3 DNA reads TGTGCCACCAGCAGAGATCTTGGGCTAGCGGAGACCCAGTACTTC. V and J are TRBV15 and TRBJ2-5; maybe TRBD2 (6 bases). The ends were cut back, 0 bases at V and 5 bases at J, with 13 bases in the middle. This CDR3 has 15 amino acids. Germline V CDR1 and CDR2: LNHNV, YYDKDF (reference sequence).

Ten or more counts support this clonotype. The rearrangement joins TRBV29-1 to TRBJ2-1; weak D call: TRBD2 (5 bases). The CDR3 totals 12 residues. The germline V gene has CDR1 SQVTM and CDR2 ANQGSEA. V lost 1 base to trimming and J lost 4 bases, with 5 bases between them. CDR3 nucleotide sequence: TGCAGCGTTGAAGGAGGGTACAATGAGCAGTTCTTC. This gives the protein CSVEGGYNEQFF.

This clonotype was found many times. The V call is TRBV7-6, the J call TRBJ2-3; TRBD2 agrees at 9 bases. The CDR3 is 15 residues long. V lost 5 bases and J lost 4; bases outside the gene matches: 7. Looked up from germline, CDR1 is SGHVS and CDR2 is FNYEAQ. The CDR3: CASSITAGGADTQYF. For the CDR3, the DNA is TGTGCCAGCAGCATCACAGCGGGAGGCGCAGATACGCAGTATTTT.

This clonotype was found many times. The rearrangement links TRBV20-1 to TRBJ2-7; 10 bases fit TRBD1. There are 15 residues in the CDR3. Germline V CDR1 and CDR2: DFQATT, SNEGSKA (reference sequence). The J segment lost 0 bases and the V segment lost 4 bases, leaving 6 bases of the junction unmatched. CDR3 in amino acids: CSATPGTGASYEQYF. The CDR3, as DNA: TGCAGTGCTACGCCCGGGACAGGGGCCTCCTACGAGCAGTACTTC.

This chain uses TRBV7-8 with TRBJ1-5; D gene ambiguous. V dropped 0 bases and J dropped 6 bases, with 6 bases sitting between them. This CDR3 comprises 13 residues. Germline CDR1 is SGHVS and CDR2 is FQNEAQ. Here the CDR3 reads CASSLAGFQPQHF. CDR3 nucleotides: TGTGCCAGCAGCTTAGCAGGGTTTCAGCCCCAGCATTTT.

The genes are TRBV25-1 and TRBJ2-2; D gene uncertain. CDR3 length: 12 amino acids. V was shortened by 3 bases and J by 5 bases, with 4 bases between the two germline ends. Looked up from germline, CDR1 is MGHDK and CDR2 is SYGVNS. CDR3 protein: CASSEGTGELFF. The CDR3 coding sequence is TGTGCCAGCAGTGAGGGGACCGGGGAGCTGTTTTTT.

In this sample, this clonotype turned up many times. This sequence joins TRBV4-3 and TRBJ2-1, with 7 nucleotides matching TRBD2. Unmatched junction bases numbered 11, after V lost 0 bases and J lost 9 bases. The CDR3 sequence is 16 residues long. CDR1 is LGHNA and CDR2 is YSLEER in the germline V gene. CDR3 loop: CASSQDLAGEKSEQFF. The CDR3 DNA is TGCGCCAGCAGCCAAGATTTGGCGGGAGAGAAGAGTGAGCAGTTCTTC.

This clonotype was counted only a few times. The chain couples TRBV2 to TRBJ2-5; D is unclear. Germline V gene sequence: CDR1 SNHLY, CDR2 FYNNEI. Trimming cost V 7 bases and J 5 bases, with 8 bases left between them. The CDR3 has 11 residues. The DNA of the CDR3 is TGTGCCAGCAAACTCGGGGAGACCCAGTACTTC. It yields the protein CASKLGETQYF.

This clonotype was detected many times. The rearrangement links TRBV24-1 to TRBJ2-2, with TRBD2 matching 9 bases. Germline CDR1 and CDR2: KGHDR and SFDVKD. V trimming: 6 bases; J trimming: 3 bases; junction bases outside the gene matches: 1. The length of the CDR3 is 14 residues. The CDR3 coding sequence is TGTGCCACCAGTATAGCGGGAGACACCGGGGAGCTGTTTTTT. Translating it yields CATSIAGDTGELFF.

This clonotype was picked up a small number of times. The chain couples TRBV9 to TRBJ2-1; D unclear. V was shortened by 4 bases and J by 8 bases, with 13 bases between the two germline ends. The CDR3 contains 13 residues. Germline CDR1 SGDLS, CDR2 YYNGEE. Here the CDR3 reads CASSPPTADEQFF. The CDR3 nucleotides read TGTGCCAGCAGCCCACCGACTGCAGATGAGCAGTTCTTC.

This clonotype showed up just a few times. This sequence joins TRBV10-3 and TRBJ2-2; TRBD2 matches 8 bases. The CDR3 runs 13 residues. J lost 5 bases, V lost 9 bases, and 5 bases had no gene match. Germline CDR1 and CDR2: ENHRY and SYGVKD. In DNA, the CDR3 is TGTGCCATAACAGCGGGAGAGACCGGGGAGCTGTTTTTT. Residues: CAITAGETGELFF.

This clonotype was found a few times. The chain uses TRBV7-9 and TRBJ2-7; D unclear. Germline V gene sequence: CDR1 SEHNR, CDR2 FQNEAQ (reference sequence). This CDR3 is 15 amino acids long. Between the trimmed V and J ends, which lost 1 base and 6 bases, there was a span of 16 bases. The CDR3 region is CASSLGFGSGSEQYF. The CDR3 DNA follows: TGTGCCAGCAGCTTAGGTTTTGGGTCAGGCAGCGAGCAGTACTTC.

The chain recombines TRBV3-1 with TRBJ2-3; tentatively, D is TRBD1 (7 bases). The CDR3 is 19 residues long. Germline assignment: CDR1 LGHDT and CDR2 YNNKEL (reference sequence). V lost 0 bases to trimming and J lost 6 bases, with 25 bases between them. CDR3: CASSQETIHDREVADTQYF. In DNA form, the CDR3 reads TGTGCCAGCAGCCAAGAAACTATCCACGACAGGGAGGTTGCGGATACGCAGTATTTT.

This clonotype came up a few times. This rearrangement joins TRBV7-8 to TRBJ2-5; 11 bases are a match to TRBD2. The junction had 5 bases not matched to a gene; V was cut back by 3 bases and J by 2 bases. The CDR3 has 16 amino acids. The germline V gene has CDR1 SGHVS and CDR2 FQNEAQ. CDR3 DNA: TGTGCCAGCAGCTTGGGGGGACTAGCGGCTCAAGAGACCCAGTACTTC. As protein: CASSLGGLAAQETQYF.

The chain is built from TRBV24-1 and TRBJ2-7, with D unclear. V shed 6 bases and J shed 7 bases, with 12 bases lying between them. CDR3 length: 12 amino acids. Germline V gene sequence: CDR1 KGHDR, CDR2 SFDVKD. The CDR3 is CATSSGNNEQYF. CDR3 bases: TGTGCCACCAGTTCAGGCAACAATGAGCAGTACTTC.